This entry features one T cell receptor beta chain sequence. TCRdb's copy holds only in-frame clones and misses some; the assay was immunoSEQ multiplex PCR. This table has some 89,000 clones, roughly 90% appearing once. These data originate in a study of T cell responses to AZD1222 COVID-19 vaccine. The CDR3 covers 14 residues. J gave up 1 base and V 8 bases, and 5 bases lay outside the gene matches. Germline V lookup: CDR1 ENHRY, CDR2 SYGVKD. The receptor was isolated from an adult in good health. Sequenced material: peripheral blood, taken on day 0 of MenACWY control vaccination. V is TRBV10-3 and J is TRBJ2-7; 10 nucleotides align to TRBD1. The chain's CDR3 is CAIGGTGESYEQYF. CDR3 DNA sequence: TGTGCCATCGGAGGGACAGGGGAGTCCTACGAGCAGTACTTC.